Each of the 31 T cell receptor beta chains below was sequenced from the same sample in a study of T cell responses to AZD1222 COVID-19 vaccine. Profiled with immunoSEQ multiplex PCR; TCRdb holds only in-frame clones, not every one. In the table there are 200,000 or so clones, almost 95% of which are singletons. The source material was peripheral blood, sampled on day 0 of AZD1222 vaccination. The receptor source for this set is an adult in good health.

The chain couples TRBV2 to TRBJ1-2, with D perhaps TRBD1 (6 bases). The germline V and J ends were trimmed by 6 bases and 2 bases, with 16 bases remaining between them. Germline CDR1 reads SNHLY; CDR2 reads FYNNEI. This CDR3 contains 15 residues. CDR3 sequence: CASSAPRTGNYGYTF. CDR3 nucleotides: TGTGCCAGCAGCGCTCCCCGTACAGGGAACTATGGCTACACCTTC.

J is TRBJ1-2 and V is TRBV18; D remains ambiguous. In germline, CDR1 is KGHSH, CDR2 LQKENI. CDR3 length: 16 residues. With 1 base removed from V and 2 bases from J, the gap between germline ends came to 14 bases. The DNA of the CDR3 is TGTGCCAGCTCACCACAGTCTCGGGAAGTGAACTATGGCTACACCTTC. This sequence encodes CASSPQSREVNYGYTF.

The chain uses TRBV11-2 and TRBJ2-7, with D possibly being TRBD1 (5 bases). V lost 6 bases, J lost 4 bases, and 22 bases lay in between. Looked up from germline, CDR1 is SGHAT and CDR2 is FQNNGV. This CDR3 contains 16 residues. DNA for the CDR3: TGTGCCAGCAGGCTGTCGTGGAAGGGGTATTTTTACGAGCAGTACGTC. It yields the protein CASRLSWKGYFYEQYV.

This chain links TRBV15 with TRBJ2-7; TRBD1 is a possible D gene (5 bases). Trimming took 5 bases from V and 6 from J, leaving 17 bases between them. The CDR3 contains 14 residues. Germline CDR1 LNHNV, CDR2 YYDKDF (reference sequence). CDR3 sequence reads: CATSSRTTLAEQYF. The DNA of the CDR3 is TGTGCCACCAGCTCCCGGACAACCTTGGCCGAGCAGTACTTC. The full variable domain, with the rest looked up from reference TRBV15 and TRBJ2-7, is DAMVIQNPRYQVTQFGKPVTLSCSQTLNHNVMYWYQQKSSQAPKLLFHYYDKDFNNEADTPDNFQSRRPNTSFCFLDIRSPGLGDTAMYLCATSSRTTLAEQYFGPGTRLTVT.

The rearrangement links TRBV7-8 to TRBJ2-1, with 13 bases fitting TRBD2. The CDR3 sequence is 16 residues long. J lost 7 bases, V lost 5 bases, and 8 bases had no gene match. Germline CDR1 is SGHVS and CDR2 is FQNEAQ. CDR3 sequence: CASSDRLAGGRNEQFF. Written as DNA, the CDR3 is TGTGCCAGCAGCGACAGACTAGCGGGAGGACGGAATGAGCAGTTCTTC.

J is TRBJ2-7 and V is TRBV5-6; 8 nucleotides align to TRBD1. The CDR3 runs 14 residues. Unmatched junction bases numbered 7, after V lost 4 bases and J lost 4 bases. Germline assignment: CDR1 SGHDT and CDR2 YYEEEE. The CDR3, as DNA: TGTGCCAGCAGCCTACTACAGGGGGGTTACGAGCAGTACGTC. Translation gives CASSLLQGGYEQYV.

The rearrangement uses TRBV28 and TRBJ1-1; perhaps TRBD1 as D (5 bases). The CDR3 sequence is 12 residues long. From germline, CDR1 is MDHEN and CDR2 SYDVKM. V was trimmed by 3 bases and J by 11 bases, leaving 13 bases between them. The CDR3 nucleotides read TGTGCCAGCAGTTTGGGAGGGGAGAGCGCTTTCTTT. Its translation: CASSLGGESAFF.

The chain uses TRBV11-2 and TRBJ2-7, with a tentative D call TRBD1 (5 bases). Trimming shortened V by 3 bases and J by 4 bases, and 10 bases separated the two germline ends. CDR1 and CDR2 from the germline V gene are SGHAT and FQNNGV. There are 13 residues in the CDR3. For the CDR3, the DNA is TGTGCCAGCAGCTTCGCGACAGAATACGAGCAGTACGTC. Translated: CASSFATEYEQYV.

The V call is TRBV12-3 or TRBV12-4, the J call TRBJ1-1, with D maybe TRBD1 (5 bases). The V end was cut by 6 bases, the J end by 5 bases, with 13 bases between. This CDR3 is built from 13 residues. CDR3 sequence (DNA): TGTGCCAGCAGCCGGTGGGGGGATACTGAAGCTTTCTTT. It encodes CASSRWGDTEAFF.

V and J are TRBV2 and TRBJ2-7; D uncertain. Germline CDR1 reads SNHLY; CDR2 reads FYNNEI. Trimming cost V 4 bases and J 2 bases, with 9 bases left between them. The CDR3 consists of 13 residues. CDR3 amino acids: CASSVGTTYEQYF. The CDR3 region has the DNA TGTGCCAGCAGTGTTGGCACAACCTACGAGCAGTACTTC.

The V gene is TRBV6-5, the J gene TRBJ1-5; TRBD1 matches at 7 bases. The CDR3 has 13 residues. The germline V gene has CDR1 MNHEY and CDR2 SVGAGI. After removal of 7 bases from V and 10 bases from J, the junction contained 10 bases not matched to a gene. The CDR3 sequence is CASTEGQVQPQHF. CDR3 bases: TGTGCCAGCACCGAAGGACAGGTCCAACCCCAGCATTTT.

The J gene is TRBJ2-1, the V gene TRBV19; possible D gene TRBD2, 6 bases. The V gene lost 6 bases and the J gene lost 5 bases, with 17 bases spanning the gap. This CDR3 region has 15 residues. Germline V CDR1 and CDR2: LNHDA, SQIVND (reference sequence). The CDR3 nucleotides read TGTGCCAGTAGCTCCTTGAGGTCGGGGGACAATGAGCAGTTCTTC. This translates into CASSSLRSGDNEQFF.

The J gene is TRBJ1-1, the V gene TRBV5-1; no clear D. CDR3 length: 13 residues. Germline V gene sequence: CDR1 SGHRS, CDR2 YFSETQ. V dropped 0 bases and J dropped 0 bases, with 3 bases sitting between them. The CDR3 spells CASSLVLNTEAFF. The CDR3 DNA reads TGCGCCAGCAGCTTGGTCCTGAACACTGAAGCTTTCTTT.

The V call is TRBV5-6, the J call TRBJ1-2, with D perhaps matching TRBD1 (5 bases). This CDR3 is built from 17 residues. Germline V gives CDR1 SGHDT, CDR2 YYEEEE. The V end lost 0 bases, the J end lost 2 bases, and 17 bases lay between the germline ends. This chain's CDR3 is CASSLGWSGRENYGYTF. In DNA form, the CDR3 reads TGTGCCAGCAGCTTGGGGTGGTCGGGCAGGGAGAACTATGGCTACACCTTC.

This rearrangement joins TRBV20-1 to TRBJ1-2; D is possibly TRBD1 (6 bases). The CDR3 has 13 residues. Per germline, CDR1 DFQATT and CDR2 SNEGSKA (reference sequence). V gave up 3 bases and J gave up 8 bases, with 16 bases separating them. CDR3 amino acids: CSASPLGAWGYTF. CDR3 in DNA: TGCAGTGCTAGTCCCCTGGGGGCATGGGGCTACACCTTC.

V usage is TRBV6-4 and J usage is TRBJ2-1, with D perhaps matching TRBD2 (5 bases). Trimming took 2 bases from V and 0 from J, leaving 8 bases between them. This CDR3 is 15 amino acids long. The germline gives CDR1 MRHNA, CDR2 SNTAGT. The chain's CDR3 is CASSDMAGSYNEQFF. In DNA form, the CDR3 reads TGTGCCAGCAGTGACATGGCGGGCTCCTACAATGAGCAGTTCTTC.

The DNA of the CDR3 is TGTGCCAGCAGCGTAGACCCGGGGTTAAGACCCCCGAACACTGAAGCTTTCTTT. Translated: CASSVDPGLRPPNTEAFF. The chain couples TRBV9 to TRBJ1-1, with D hard to call. This CDR3 has 18 amino acids. The V end was cut by 0 bases, the J end by 1 base, with 19 bases between. Germline CDR1 SGDLS, CDR2 YYNGEE.

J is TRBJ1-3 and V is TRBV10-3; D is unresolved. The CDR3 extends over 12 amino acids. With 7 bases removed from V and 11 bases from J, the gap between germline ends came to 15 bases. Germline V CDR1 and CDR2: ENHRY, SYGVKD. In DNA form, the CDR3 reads TGTGCCATCACTTCTTCGGACGAGGCCATATATTTT. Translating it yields CAITSSDEAIYF.

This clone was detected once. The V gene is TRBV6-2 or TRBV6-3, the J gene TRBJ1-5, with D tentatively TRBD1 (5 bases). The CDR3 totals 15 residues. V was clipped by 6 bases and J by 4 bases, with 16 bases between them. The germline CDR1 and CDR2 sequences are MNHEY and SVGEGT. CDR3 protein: CASSPAGWGNQPQHF. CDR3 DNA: TGTGCCAGCAGCCCCGCCGGTTGGGGGAATCAGCCCCAGCATTTT.

CDR3 in amino acids: CASSPFSSYEQYF. The CDR3 bases are TGTGCCAGCAGTCCATTTAGCTCCTACGAGCAGTACTTC. This chain links TRBV27 with TRBJ2-7; D unresolved. V gave up 5 bases and J gave up 0 bases, with 8 bases separating them. From germline, CDR1 is MNHEY and CDR2 SMNVEV (reference sequence). This CDR3 has 13 amino acids.

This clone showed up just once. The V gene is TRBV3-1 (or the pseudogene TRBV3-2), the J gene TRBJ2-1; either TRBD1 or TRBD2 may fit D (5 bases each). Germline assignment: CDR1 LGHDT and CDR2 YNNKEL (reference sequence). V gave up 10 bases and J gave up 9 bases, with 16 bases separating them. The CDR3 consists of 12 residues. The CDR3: CATERGWGEQFF. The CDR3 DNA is TGTGCCACAGAGAGGGGCTGGGGTGAGCAGTTCTTC.

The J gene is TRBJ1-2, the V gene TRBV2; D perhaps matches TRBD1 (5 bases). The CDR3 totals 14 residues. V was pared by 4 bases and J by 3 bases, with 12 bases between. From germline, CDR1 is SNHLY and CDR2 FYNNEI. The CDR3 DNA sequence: TGTGCCAGCAGTGTCAGGGAGGGAGACTATGGCTACACCTTC. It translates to CASSVREGDYGYTF.

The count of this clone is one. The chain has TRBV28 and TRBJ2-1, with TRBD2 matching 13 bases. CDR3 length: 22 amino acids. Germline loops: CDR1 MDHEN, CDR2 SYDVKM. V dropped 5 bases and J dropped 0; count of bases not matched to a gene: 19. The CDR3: CASSRGLAGSNPQKSSYNEQFF. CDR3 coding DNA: TGTGCCAGCAGTCGGGGACTAGCGGGATCAAACCCACAAAAAAGCTCCTACAATGAGCAGTTCTTC.

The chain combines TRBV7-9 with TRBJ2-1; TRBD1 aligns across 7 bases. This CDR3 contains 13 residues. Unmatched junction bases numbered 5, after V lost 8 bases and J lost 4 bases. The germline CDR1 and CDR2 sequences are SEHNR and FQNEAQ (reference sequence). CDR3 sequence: CASDDREYNEQFF. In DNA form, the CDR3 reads TGTGCCAGCGACGACAGGGAATACAATGAGCAGTTCTTC.

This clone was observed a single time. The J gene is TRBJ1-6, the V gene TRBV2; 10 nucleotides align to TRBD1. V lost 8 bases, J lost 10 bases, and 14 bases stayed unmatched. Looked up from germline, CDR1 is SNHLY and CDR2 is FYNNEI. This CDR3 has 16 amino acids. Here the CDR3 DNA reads TGTGCCAGCTGCGTACCCGGGACAGGGGTCCGGTCACCCCTCCACTTT. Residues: CASCVPGTGVRSPLHF.

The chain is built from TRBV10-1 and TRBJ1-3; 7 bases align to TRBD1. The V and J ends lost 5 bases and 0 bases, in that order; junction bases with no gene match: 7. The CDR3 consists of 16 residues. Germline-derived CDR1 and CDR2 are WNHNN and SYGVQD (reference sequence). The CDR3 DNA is TGCGCCAGCAGTCCCGGGACAGCCGGCTCTGGAAACACCATATATTTT. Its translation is CASSPGTAGSGNTIYF.

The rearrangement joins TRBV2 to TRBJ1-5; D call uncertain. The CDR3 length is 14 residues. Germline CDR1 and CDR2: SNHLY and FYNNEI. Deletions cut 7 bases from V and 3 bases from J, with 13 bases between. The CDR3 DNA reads TGTGCCAGCAATAGTAACGGCTTCAATCAGCCCCAGCATTTT. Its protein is CASNSNGFNQPQHF.

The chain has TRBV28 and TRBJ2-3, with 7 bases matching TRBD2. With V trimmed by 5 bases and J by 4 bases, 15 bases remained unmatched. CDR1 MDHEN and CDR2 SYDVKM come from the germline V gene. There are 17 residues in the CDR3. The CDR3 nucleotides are TGTGCCAGCAGTACATTAGCGGGTGGAAGAAACGCAGATACGCAGTATTTT. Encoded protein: CASSTLAGGRNADTQYF.

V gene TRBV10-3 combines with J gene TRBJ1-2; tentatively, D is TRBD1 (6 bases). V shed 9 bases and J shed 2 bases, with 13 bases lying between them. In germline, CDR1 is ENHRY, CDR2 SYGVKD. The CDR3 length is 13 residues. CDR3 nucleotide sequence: TGTGCCATAGGGGGGGAGGGGAACTATGGCTACACCTTC. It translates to CAIGGEGNYGYTF.

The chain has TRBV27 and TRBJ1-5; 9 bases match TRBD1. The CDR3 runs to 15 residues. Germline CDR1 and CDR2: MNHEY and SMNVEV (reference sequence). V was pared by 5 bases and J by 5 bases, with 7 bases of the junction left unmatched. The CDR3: CASSPGTGRDQPQHF. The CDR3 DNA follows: TGTGCCAGCAGTCCCGGGACAGGGAGAGATCAGCCCCAGCATTTT.

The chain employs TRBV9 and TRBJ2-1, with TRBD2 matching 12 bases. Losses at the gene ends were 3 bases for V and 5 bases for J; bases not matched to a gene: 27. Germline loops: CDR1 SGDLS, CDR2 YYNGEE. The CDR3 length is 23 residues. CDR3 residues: CASSGPGLAGGAPTGRVHNEQFF. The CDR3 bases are TGTGCCAGCAGCGGACCGGGACTAGCGGGTGGGGCCCCGACCGGGAGGGTACACAATGAGCAGTTCTTC.